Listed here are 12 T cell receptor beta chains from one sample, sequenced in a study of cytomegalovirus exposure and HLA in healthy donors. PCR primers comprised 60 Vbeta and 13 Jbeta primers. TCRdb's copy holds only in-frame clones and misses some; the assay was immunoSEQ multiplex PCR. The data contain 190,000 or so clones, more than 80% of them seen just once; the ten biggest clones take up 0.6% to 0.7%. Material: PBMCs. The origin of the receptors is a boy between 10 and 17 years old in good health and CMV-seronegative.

The CDR3 region is CAWSERTNTGELFF. As DNA, the CDR3 is TGTGCCTGGAGTGAGCGAACGAACACCGGGGAGCTGTTTTTT. V gene TRBV30 combines with J gene TRBJ2-2; D unresolved. Germline-derived CDR1 and CDR2 are GTSNPN and SVGIG (reference sequence). The CDR3 sequence is 14 residues long. V was clipped by 1 base and J by 0 bases, with 6 bases between them.

The CDR3 spells CASSESPASYGYTF. As DNA, the CDR3 is TGCGCCAGCAGTGAGTCTCCCGCCAGCTATGGCTACACCTTC. The chain combines TRBV10-1 with TRBJ1-2, with D hard to call. Between the trimmed V and J ends, which lost 0 bases and 4 bases, there was a span of 9 bases. Germline values: CDR1 WNHNN, CDR2 SYGVQD (reference sequence). The CDR3 runs 14 residues.

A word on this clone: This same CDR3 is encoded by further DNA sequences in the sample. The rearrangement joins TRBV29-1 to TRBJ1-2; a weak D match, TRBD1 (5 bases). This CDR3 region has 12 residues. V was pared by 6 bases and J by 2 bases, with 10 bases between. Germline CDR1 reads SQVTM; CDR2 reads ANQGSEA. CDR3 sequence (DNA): TGCAGCGTCGGAACAGGAAACTATGGCTACACCTTC. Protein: CSVGTGNYGYTF.

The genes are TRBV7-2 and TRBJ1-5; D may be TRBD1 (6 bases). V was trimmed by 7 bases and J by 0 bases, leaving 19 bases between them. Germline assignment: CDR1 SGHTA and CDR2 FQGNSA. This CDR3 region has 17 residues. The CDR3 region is CASTLTGGTDSNQPQHF. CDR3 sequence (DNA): TGTGCCAGCACCCTAACGGGGGGCACCGATAGCAATCAGCCCCAGCATTTT.

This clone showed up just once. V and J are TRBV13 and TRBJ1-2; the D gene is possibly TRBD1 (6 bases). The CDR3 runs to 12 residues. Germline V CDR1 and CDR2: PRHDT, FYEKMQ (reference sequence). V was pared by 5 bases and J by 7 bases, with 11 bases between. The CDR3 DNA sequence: TGTGCCAGCAGCACCGGGACATTTGGCTACACCTTC. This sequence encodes CASSTGTFGYTF. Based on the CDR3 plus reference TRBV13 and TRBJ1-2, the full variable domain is AAGVIQSPRHLIKEKRETATLKCYPIPRHDTVYWYQQGPGQDPQFLISFYEKMQSDKGSIPDRFSAQQFSDYHSELNMSSLELGDSALYFCASSTGTFGYTFGSGTRLTVV.

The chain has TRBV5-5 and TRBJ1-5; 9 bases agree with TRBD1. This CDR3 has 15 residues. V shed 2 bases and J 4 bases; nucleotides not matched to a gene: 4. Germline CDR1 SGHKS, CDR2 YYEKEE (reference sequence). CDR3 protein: CASSLEQGANQPQHF. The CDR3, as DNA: TGTGCCAGCAGCTTAGAACAGGGGGCAAATCAGCCCCAGCATTTT. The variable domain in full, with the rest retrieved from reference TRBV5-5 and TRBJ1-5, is DAGVTQSPTHLIKTRGQQVTLRCSPISGHKSVSWYQQVLGQGPQFIFQYYEKEERGRGNFPDRFSARQFPNYSSELNVNALLLGDSALYLCASSLEQGANQPQHFGDGTRLSIL.

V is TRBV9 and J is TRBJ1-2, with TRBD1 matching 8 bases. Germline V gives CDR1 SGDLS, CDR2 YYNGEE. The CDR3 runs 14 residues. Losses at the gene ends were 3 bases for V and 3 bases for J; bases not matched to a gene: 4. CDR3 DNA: TGTGCCAGCAGCGCCATGACAGGGGACTATGGCTACACCTTC. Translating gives CASSAMTGDYGYTF.

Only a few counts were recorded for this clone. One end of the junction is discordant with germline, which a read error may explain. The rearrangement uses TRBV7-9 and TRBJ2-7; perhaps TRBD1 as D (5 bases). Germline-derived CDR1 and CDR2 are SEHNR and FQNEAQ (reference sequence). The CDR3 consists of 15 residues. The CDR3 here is CSSSLAQGSDYEQYF. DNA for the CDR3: TGTTCCAGCAGCTTAGCTCAGGGAAGCGACTACGAGCAGTACTTC.

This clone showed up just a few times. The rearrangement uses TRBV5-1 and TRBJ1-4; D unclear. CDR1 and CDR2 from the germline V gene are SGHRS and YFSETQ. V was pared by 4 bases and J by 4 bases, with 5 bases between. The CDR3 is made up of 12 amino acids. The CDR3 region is CASSLNNEKLFF. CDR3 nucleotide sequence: TGCGCCAGCAGCCTAAATAATGAAAAACTGTTTTTT.

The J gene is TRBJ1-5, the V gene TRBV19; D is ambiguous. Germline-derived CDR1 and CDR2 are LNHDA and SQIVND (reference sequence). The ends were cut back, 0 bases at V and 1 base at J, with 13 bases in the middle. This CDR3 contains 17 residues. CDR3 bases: TGTGCCAGTAGTATAGAACCCAGCGACGCCAGCAATCAGCCCCAGCATTTT. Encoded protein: CASSIEPSDASNQPQHF.

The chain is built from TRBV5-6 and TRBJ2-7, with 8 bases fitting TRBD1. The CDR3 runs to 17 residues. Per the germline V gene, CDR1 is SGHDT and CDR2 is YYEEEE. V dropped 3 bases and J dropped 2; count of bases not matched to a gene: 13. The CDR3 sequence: CASSSPTRDRSPYEQYF. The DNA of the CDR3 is TGTGCCAGCAGCTCCCCGACCCGGGACAGGAGTCCCTACGAGCAGTACTTC.

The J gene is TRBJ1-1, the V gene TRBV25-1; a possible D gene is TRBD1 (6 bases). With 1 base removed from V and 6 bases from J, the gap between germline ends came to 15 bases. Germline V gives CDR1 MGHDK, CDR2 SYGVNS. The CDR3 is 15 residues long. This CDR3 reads CASSESIGGAAEAFF. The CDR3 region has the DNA TGTGCCAGCAGTGAATCTATCGGGGGGGCAGCTGAAGCTTTCTTT.